The rows below give T cell receptor beta chains drawn from one sample of a study of shared clonotypes between healthy human individuals. Only in-frame clones appear in the TCRdb table, and some are missing; sequencing was by immunoSEQ multiplex PCR. Here the sample spans 2 million to 2.5 million clones, around 95% being singletons. Sequenced material: naive CD4+ T cells sorted from blood. The receptors come from a man aged 18 to 30 in good health. The CDR3 runs from the conserved cysteine through the conserved F or W. D genes are given only for firm matches. Size is stated for part of the rows, as once, few or many counts, or as a class when the clone is expanded.

>NA|TRBJ2-5|TRBV19|NA
CATVAGGQRTQYF
TGTGCCACCGTGGCAGGCGGCCAGAGGACCCAGTACTTC
>NA|TRBJ2-2|TRBV5-1|NA
CASSPDSNTGELFF
TGCGCCAGCAGCCCGGACAGTAACACCGGGGAGCTGTTTTTT
>NA|TRBJ1-5|TRBV28|NA
CASSTRPASQPQHF
TGTGCCAGCAGTACGAGGCCGGCCAGTCAGCCCCAGCATTTT
>NA|TRBJ2-7|TRBV18|NA
CASSPMGGASYEQYF
TGTGCCAGCTCACCAATGGGGGGCGCCTCCTACGAGCAGTACTTC
>NA|TRBJ2-7|TRBV12-5|NA
CASGRGGYEQYF
TGTGCTAGTGGACGAGGGGGCTACGAGCAGTACTTC
>once|TRBJ2-1|TRBV10-3|NA
CAIQDSFSSYNEQFF
TGTGCCATCCAGGACAGCTTCAGCTCCTACAATGAGCAGTTCTTC
>NA|TRBJ1-6|TRBV27|NA
CASSFISNGEPLHF
TGTGCCAGCAGTTTCATCAGTAATGGTGAACCCCTCCACTTT
>NA|TRBJ2-3|TRBV11-3|NA
CASSLGGDTQYF
TGTGCCAGCAGCTTAGGCGGAGATACGCAGTATTTT
>NA|TRBJ2-2|TRBV6-6|NA
CASTQGGPGELFF
TGTGCCAGCACCCAGGGGGGCCCCGGGGAGCTGTTTTTT
>NA|TRBJ1-1|TRBV7-8|NA
CASSPHTEAFF
TGTGCCAGCAGCCCCCACACTGAAGCTTTCTTT
>NA|TRBJ2-5|TRBV15|NA
CATSRDLRDRETQYF
TGTGCCACCAGCAGAGATCTGAGGGATAGGGAGACCCAGTACTTC
>NA|TRBJ2-7|TRBV18|NA
CASSPADGPYEQYF
TGTGCCAGCTCACCGGCGGACGGTCCCTACGAGCAGTACTTC
>NA|TRBJ1-1|TRBV6-6|NA
CASSYRDTEAFF
TGTGCCAGCAGTTATCGAGACACTGAAGCTTTCTTT
>NA|TRBJ2-5|TRBV7-7|NA
CASSSLGAPGETQYF
TGTGCTAGCAGTTCCCTGGGGGCCCCGGGGGAGACCCAGTACTTC
>NA|TRBJ2-2|TRBV5-4|NA
CASGIRGISVIGELFF
TGTGCCAGCGGTATAAGAGGCATAAGTGTTATCGGGGAGCTGTTTTTT
>NA|TRBJ2-5|TRBV2|TRBD2
CASSDSGADQETQYF
TGTGCCAGCAGTGACAGCGGGGCCGACCAAGAGACCCAGTACTTC
>NA|TRBJ2-7|TRBV7-2|NA
CASSLSRSSYEQYF
TGTGCCAGCAGCTTATCACGGAGCTCCTACGAGCAGTACTTC
>NA|TRBJ2-7|TRBV11-2|NA
CASSLDQSTHLYSYEQYF
TGTGCCAGCAGCTTAGATCAATCCACGCACCTTTACTCCTACGAGCAGTACTTC
>NA|TRBJ1-5|TRBV11-2|TRBD1
CASSGPGQGNQPQHF
TGTGCCAGCAGCGGGCCCGGACAGGGCAATCAGCCCCAGCATTTT
>NA|TRBJ2-5|TRBV6-4|TRBD2
CASRDPLLAGGGETQYF
TGTGCCAGCAGAGACCCTCTTCTAGCGGGGGGAGGAGAGACCCAGTACTTC
>NA|TRBJ2-5|TRBV5-1|NA
CASSAGTHQETQYF
TGCGCCAGCAGCGCCGGGACTCACCAAGAGACCCAGTACTTC
>NA|TRBJ2-1|TRBV25-1|NA
CASSEAWQGVYNEQFF
TGTGCCAGCAGTGAAGCATGGCAGGGTGTATACAATGAGCAGTTCTTC
>NA|TRBJ2-6|TRBV18|TRBD2
CASSPGLAVSGANVLTF
TGTGCCAGCTCACCCGGACTAGCGGTCTCTGGGGCCAACGTCCTGACTTTC
>NA|TRBJ1-5|TRBV12-5|TRBD1
CASGGTDFHQPQHF
TGTGCTAGTGGGGGGACAGATTTCCATCAGCCCCAGCATTTT
>NA|TRBJ2-5|TRBV7-2|NA
CASMTGNQETQYF
TGTGCCAGCATGACAGGAAACCAAGAGACCCAGTACTTC
>NA|TRBJ1-5|TRBV27|TRBD1
CASRARDRVQPQHF
TGTGCCAGCAGGGCCCGGGACAGGGTACAGCCCCAGCATTTT
>once|TRBJ1-2|TRBV4-3|NA
CASSQEEMAGGYTF
TGCGCCAGCAGCCAAGAAGAGATGGCGGGCGGCTACACCTTC
>NA|TRBJ2-7|TRBV30|NA
CAWSGDTYSYEQYF
TGTGCCTGGAGTGGGGACACTTACTCCTACGAGCAGTACTTC
>NA|TRBJ1-2|TRBV7-9|NA
CASSSPMSGGRGGYTF
TGTGCCAGCAGCTCCCCAATGAGCGGGGGACGAGGTGGCTACACCTTC
>NA|TRBJ1-5|TRBV2|NA
CASSRGLGNQPQHF
TGTGCCAGCAGTCGGGGGTTAGGCAATCAGCCCCAGCATTTT
>NA|TRBJ2-7|TRBV6-5|NA
CASGDRYEQYF
TGTGCCAGCGGTGACAGGTACGAGCAGTACTTC
>NA|TRBJ1-6|TRBV5-6|NA
CASRQAPNSPLHF
TGTGCCAGTCGACAGGCCCCTAATTCACCCCTCCACTTT
>few|TRBJ2-6|TRBV7-6|NA
CASSLGNSGANVLTF
TGTGCCAGCAGCTTAGGGAACTCTGGGGCCAACGTCCTGACTTTC
>NA|TRBJ1-5|TRBV2|NA
CASRSQVGNQPQHF
TGTGCCAGCAGGTCCCAGGTGGGGAATCAGCCCCAGCATTTT
>NA|TRBJ2-4|TRBV7-9|NA
CASNRAGVAAKNIQYF
TGTGCCAGCAACCGCGCCGGTGTGGCCGCCAAAAACATTCAGTACTTC
>NA|TRBJ1-2|TRBV19|NA
CASSPRVGQSYGYTF
TGTGCCAGTAGCCCACGGGTCGGACAAAGCTATGGCTACACCTTC
>NA|TRBJ2-1|TRBV2|TRBD2
CASSGWGASGRASFF
TGTGCCAGCAGTGGTTGGGGGGCTAGCGGGAGGGCTTCGTTCTTC
>NA|TRBJ2-1|TRBV9|TRBD2
CASSVAFLLAADNEQFF
TGTGCCAGCAGCGTAGCTTTTTTGCTAGCGGCAGACAATGAGCAGTTCTTC
>NA|TRBJ2-3|TRBV7-2|NA
CASSLAPRLSGSTDTQYF
TGTGCCAGCAGCTTGGCCCCTCGTCTTAGCGGAAGCACAGATACGCAGTATTTT
>NA|TRBJ2-1|TRBV30|NA
CACRAQMNNEQFF
TGTGCCTGCCGGGCCCAGATGAACAATGAGCAGTTCTTC
>once|TRBJ2-1|TRBV5-1|TRBD1
CASSVTPGQVNEQFF
TGCGCCAGCAGCGTTACCCCGGGACAGGTGAATGAGCAGTTCTTC
>NA|TRBJ2-7|TRBV27|TRBD1
CATRTGLSPYEQYF
TGTGCCACCCGGACAGGGCTATCCCCCTACGAGCAGTACTTC
>NA|TRBJ2-3|TRBV7-2|NA
CASSLGPGPVTDTQYF
TGTGCCAGCAGCTTAGGTCCCGGCCCCGTCACAGATACGCAGTATTTT
>NA|TRBJ2-5|TRBV2|TRBD2
CASSEAGTSSETQYF
TGTGCCAGCAGTGAAGCCGGGACTAGTTCGGAGACCCAGTACTTC